The 24 T cell receptor beta chains reported below all come from one sample, sequenced in a study of blood T cell repertoires in COVID-19. Assay used: immunoSEQ multiplex PCR; TCRdb lists only in-frame clones, some missing. The sample contains 300,000 to 450,000 clones, more than 70% of which appear only once. Sequences were obtained from peripheral blood. The receptors come from a woman aged 60-75 years with COVID-19, enrolled during active disease.

This clone was picked up a small number of times. The chain joins TRBV25-1 to TRBJ1-5, with a weak D call TRBD1 (5 bases). The CDR3 runs 16 residues. The V and J ends lost 3 bases and 7 bases respectively, with 19 bases between them. Germline CDR1 is MGHDK and CDR2 is SYGVNS. The CDR3 coding sequence is TGTGCCAGCAGTGAGTCCAGGGAGGGATTAGGACAGCCCCAGCATTTT. This translates into CASSESREGLGQPQHF.

The genes are TRBV30 and TRBJ1-1; TRBD1 might be the D (5 bases). Trimming pared 5 bases from V and 0 bases from J, leaving 13 bases between. Per the germline V gene, CDR1 is GTSNPN and CDR2 is SVGIG (reference sequence). This CDR3 region has 14 residues. This chain's CDR3 is CAWVNRGMNTEAFF. CDR3 nucleotide sequence: TGTGCCTGGGTAAACCGGGGGATGAACACTGAAGCTTTCTTT.

With regard to this clone: Other DNA variants within this sample encode the same CDR3. The gene calls are TRBV6-5 and TRBJ1-3, with D perhaps TRBD1 (6 bases). Deletions cut 8 bases from V and 4 bases from J, with 12 bases between. This CDR3 is 13 amino acids long. Germline-derived CDR1 and CDR2 are MNHEY and SVGAGI. DNA of the CDR3: TGTGCCAGCTCAAGGACAGCAGGAAACACCATATATTTT. This sequence encodes CASSRTAGNTIYF.

The sample holds a few counts of this clone. The chain links TRBV5-1 to TRBJ1-2; D is uncertain. The CDR3 has 15 amino acids. The V end was cut by 4 bases, the J end by 4 bases, with 17 bases between. The germline V gene has CDR1 SGHRS and CDR2 YFSETQ. The CDR3 sequence: CASSGSNRGLYGYTF. The DNA for the CDR3 is TGCGCCAGCAGCGGGTCGAACAGAGGGCTCTATGGCTACACCTTC. The full variable domain, its missing parts supplied by reference TRBV5-1 and TRBJ1-2, is KAGVTQTPRYLIKTRGQQVTLSCSPISGHRSVSWYQQTPGQGLQFLFEYFSETQRNKGNFPGRFSGRQFSNSRSEMNVSTLELGDSALYLCASSGSNRGLYGYTFGSGTRLTVV.

V is TRBV6-5 and J is TRBJ1-5; D uncertain. Germline CDR1 is MNHEY and CDR2 is SVGAGI. The CDR3 length is 14 residues. The V and J ends lost 2 bases and 4 bases respectively, with 9 bases between them. The CDR3 DNA follows: TGTGCCAGCAGTTACGACAATTTTAATCAGCCCCAGCATTTT. It translates to CASSYDNFNQPQHF.

The V gene is TRBV7-8, the J gene TRBJ2-3; 10 nucleotides line up with TRBD2. CDR1 is SGHVS and CDR2 is FQNEAQ in the germline V gene. The CDR3 has 16 residues. The V and J ends lost 5 bases and 6 bases, in that order; junction bases with no gene match: 11. The CDR3 is CASSPFSGGTSDTQYF. The CDR3 DNA follows: TGTGCCAGCAGCCCCTTTAGCGGGGGGACCTCGGATACGCAGTATTTT.

This clone was counted a few times. This sequence joins TRBV3-1 (or the pseudogene TRBV3-2) and TRBJ1-2; TRBD1 agrees at 7 bases. CDR1 and CDR2 (germline): LGHDT, YNNKEL (reference sequence). The CDR3 has 13 residues. With 6 bases clipped from V and 2 bases from J, the junction kept 3 bases outside the gene matches. CDR3 amino acids: CASRDRRNYGYTF. Written as DNA, the CDR3 is TGTGCCAGCAGGGACAGGCGGAACTATGGCTACACCTTC.

The V and J genes are TRBV18 and TRBJ2-7, with 9 nucleotides matching TRBD2. This CDR3 has 16 residues. The germline V gene encodes CDR1 KGHSH and CDR2 LQKENI. J lost 6 bases, V lost 3 bases, and 12 bases had no gene match. The CDR3 bases are TGTGCCAGCTCACCGACCCGTAGCGGGGGCTGGGGCGAGCAGTACTTC. Translation gives CASSPTRSGGWGEQYF.

J is TRBJ1-1 and V is TRBV5-6; D is uncertain. Germline CDR1 SGHDT, CDR2 YYEEEE. This CDR3 has 17 residues. The V and J ends lost 1 base and 1 base respectively, with 17 bases between them. This chain's CDR3 is CASSLFGGLTSNTEAFF. The CDR3 DNA sequence: TGTGCCAGCAGCTTGTTTGGCGGACTTACATCGAACACTGAAGCTTTCTTT.

The V and J genes are TRBV6-2 or TRBV6-3 and TRBJ2-1; D perhaps matches TRBD2 (6 bases). V lost 3 bases and J lost 3, with 12 bases in between. The CDR3 extends over 15 amino acids. The V gene's germline CDR1 is MNHEY and CDR2 SVGEGT. The CDR3 DNA is TGTGCCAGCAGTTATGGCCAGGGACTCTACAATGAGCAGTTCTTC. The encoded protein is CASSYGQGLYNEQFF.

The rearrangement links TRBV6-4 to TRBJ1-4; D gene ambiguous. CDR3 length equals 13 residues. Germline V lookup: CDR1 MRHNA, CDR2 SNTAGT. Trimming took 6 bases from V and 2 from J, leaving 7 bases between them. CDR3 region: CASSWRTNEKLFF. The CDR3 nucleotides are TGTGCCAGCAGCTGGCGGACTAATGAAAAACTGTTTTTT.

The V and J genes are TRBV5-6 and TRBJ2-3; TRBD2 agrees at 8 bases. The CDR3 spans 16 residues. V shed 4 bases and J 2 bases; nucleotides not matched to a gene: 9. CDR1 is SGHDT and CDR2 is YYEEEE in the germline V gene. DNA of the CDR3: TGTGCCAGCAGCGGACTTGCGGGGGGCTACACAGATACGCAGTATTTT. Its protein is CASSGLAGGYTDTQYF.

The V and J genes are TRBV6-5 and TRBJ1-4, with D unclear. This CDR3 has 15 amino acids. V was shortened by 0 bases and J by 4 bases, with 9 bases between the two germline ends. Germline loops: CDR1 MNHEY, CDR2 SVGAGI. The CDR3 protein is CASSYSTGVNEKLFF. DNA of the CDR3: TGTGCCAGCAGTTACTCGACCGGGGTTAATGAAAAACTGTTTTTT.

The chain carries TRBV27 and TRBJ1-5; tentatively, D is TRBD1 (5 bases). V shed 2 bases and J shed 3 bases, with 11 bases lying between them. Germline V CDR1 and CDR2: MNHEY, SMNVEV (reference sequence). This CDR3 comprises 15 residues. The CDR3 DNA reads as TGTGCCAGCAGTTTACAGGCGGGGGTCAATCAGCCCCAGCATTTT. This codes for CASSLQAGVNQPQHF.

This chain links TRBV5-6 with TRBJ2-2; 8 nucleotides match TRBD1. The length of the CDR3 is 15 residues. Germline V CDR1 and CDR2: SGHDT, YYEEEE. The V and J ends lost 4 bases and 4 bases, in that order; junction bases with no gene match: 6. The CDR3: CASSRRDRITGELFF. CDR3 bases: TGTGCCAGCAGCCGCCGGGACAGGATCACCGGGGAGCTGTTTTTT. The complete variable domain, with remaining parts taken from reference TRBV5-6 and TRBJ2-2, reads DAGVTQSPTHLIKTRGQQVTLRCSPKSGHDTVSWYQQALGQGPQFIFQYYEEEERQRGNFPDRFSGHQFPNYSSELNVNALLLGDSALYLCASSRRDRITGELFFGEGSRLTVL.

This chain connects TRBV7-2 to TRBJ1-1, with D uncertain. The CDR3 is made up of 13 amino acids. Germline V gene sequence: CDR1 SGHTA, CDR2 FQGNSA. Trimming cost V 6 bases and J 1 base, with 9 bases left between them. CDR3 in amino acids: CASSFHRNTEAFF. CDR3 nucleotides: TGTGCCAGCAGTTTTCACAGGAACACTGAAGCTTTCTTT.

J is TRBJ2-5 and V is TRBV5-8, with D unresolved. Trimming took 5 bases from V and 9 from J, leaving 11 bases between them. Germline V gene data show CDR1 as SGHTS and CDR2 as YDEGEE. CDR3 length: 11 residues. CDR3 amino acids: CASSPTFAQYF. Here the CDR3 DNA reads TGTGCCAGCAGTCCTACTTTTGCCCAGTACTTC.

The chain links TRBV14 to TRBJ2-7; 8 bases agree with TRBD1. V was clipped by 4 bases and J by 4 bases; unmatched bases: 6. CDR3 length: 14 amino acids. Per the germline V gene, CDR1 is SGHDN and CDR2 is FVKESK. CDR3 residues: CASSLGQAMYEQYF. The CDR3 DNA follows: TGTGCCAGCAGCCTGGGACAGGCCATGTACGAGCAGTACTTC. The full variable domain, with the rest looked up from reference TRBV14 and TRBJ2-7, is EAGVTQFPSHSVIEKGQTVTLRCDPISGHDNLYWYRRVMGKEIKFLLHFVKESKQDESGMPNNRFLAERTGGTYSTLKVQPAELEDSGVYFCASSLGQAMYEQYFGPGTRLTVT.

The rearrangement joins TRBV29-1 to TRBJ1-2; D is perhaps TRBD1 (5 bases). Germline lookup yields CDR1 SQVTM and CDR2 ANQGSEA. Trimming pared 7 bases from V and 6 bases from J, leaving 12 bases between. CDR3 length: 11 residues. As DNA, the CDR3 is TGCAGCGCACAGGCCCTTCATGGCTACACCTTC. Translation gives CSAQALHGYTF. The full variable domain, completed using reference TRBV29-1 and TRBJ1-2, is SAVISQKPSRDICQRGTSLTIQCQVDSQVTMMFWYRQQPGQSLTLIATANQGSEATYESGFVIDKFPISRPNLTFSTLTVSNMSPEDSSIYLCSAQALHGYTFGSGTRLTVV.

This chain uses TRBV18 with TRBJ2-3; TRBD1 aligns across 7 bases. Unmatched junction bases numbered 7, after V lost 6 bases and J lost 4 bases. Germline V gene sequence: CDR1 KGHSH, CDR2 LQKENI. The CDR3 is 14 amino acids. CDR3 nucleotide sequence: TGTGCCAGCTCTCTTTCTCAGGGGGCAGATACGCAGTATTTT. Translating it yields CASSLSQGADTQYF.

Note on this clone: An end of the junction differs from the germline gene, which may be a read error. The chain combines TRBV7-7 with TRBJ2-5; 8 nucleotides line up with TRBD2. In germline, CDR1 is SSHAT, CDR2 FNYEAQ (reference sequence). This CDR3 comprises 14 residues. CDR3 DNA sequence: TGTGCTAGCAGCTCGGGGGGGGGCCAAGAGACCCAGTACTTC. It translates to CASSSGGGQETQYF. Supplemented by reference TRBV7-7 and TRBJ2-5, the full variable domain reads GAGVSQSPRYKVTKRGQDVTLRCDPISSHATLYWYQQALGQGPEFLTYFNYEAQPDKSGLPSDRFSAERPEGSISTLTIQRTEQRDSAMYRCASSSGGGQETQYFGPGTRLLVL.

V gene TRBV9 combines with J gene TRBJ2-2; 8 positions match TRBD1. The CDR3 sequence is 17 residues long. V shed 3 bases, J shed 0 bases, and the junction held 7 bases outside the gene matches. The germline V gene encodes CDR1 SGDLS and CDR2 YYNGEE. The DNA for the CDR3 is TGTGCCAGCAGCGCATCTACGACAGGGGCGAACACCGGGGAGCTGTTTTTT. Amino acid sequence: CASSASTTGANTGELFF.

The chain employs TRBV9 and TRBJ1-1; tentative D call: TRBD1 (5 bases). This CDR3 spans 13 amino acids. Germline loops: CDR1 SGDLS, CDR2 YYNGEE. Trimming removed 1 base from V and 5 bases from J, with 9 bases in between. The CDR3 DNA reads as TGTGCCAGCAGCGTACAGGGTAGAACTGAAGCTTTCTTT. Protein: CASSVQGRTEAFF.

The gene calls are TRBV10-3 and TRBJ2-5, with 8 nucleotides matching TRBD2. CDR1 is ENHRY and CDR2 is SYGVKD in the germline V gene. V was clipped by 3 bases and J by 4 bases; unmatched bases: 7. The CDR3 contains 15 residues. The CDR3 nucleotides read TGTGCCATCAGTGAAGTCAACGGGGGGGCAGAGACCCAGTACTTC. Translation: CAISEVNGGAETQYF.